This TCR beta chain is drawn from a study of T-cell reconstitution after alpha-beta-depleted transplantation in children. Unique molecular identifiers were used in preparing the TCRbeta library. TCRdb ran MiXCR on the PCR reads and lists one entry per CDR3 protein. The sample lists 250,000 to 400,000 distinct CDR3 sequences; more than 20% were seen once. The CDR3 runs to 15 residues. The trim removed 0 bases at V and 5 bases at J, leaving 2 bases unmatched. Germline CDR1 reads SGHRS; CDR2 reads YFSETQ. The specimen was PBMCs, mostly from graft donor cells, collected 180 days after TCRalphabeta/CD19-depleted stem cell transplant. This sequence joins TRBV5-1 and TRBJ2-3, with 11 bases fitting TRBD2. The source of this sequence is a male patient between 5 and 17 years old who had a stem cell transplant for acute lymphoblastic leukemia, so the T cells may come from the graft donor. The CDR3 nucleotides are TGCGCCAGCAGCTTGGCACTAGCGGGAGTAGATACGCAGTATTTT. This sequence encodes CASSLALAGVDTQYF.